This paragraph covers one T cell receptor (beta chain) sequence. Its antigen is unidentified. Each population that was sorted was more than 98% pure. Sequencing targeted expressed TCRB transcripts, as all isolated RNA had been reverse transcribed. Libraries were prepared by immunoSEQ multiplex PCR; TCRdb keeps only in-frame clonotypes and omits some of them. The profile shows 680,000 or so clones, about an eighth of them singletons. The germline V gene encodes CDR1 ENHRY and CDR2 SYGVKD. Trimming shortened V by 5 bases and J by 6 bases, and 11 bases separated the two germline ends. This CDR3 spans 13 amino acids. The data were obtained in a study of beta chain features in type 1 diabetes. General observations from the study: For patients, the naive, central memory and Treg TCRB repertoires appeared more alike than for healthy donors. Patients with Type 1 diabetes showed moderately but significantly shorter TCRB CDR3s in all four CD4+ subsets.

Sequences were obtained from naive CD4+ T cells from blood. The chain has TRBV10-3 and TRBJ1-5; tentatively, D is TRBD1 (6 bases). This clonotype originated in a man aged 18 to 30 with type 1 diabetes. The chain's CDR3 is CAISSGERQPQHF. CDR3 DNA sequence: TGTGCCATCAGTTCAGGGGAGCGTCAGCCCCAGCATTTT.